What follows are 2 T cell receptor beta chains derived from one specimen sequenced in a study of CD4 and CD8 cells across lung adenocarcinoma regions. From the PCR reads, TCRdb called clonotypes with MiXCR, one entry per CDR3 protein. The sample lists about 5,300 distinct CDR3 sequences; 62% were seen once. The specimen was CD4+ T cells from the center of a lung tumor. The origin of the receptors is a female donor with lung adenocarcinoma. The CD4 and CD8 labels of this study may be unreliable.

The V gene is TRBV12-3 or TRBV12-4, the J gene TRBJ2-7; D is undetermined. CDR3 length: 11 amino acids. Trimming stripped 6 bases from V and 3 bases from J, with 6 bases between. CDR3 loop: CASSLLYEQYF. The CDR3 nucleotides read TGTGCCAGCAGCCTGCTCTACGAGCAGTACTTC.

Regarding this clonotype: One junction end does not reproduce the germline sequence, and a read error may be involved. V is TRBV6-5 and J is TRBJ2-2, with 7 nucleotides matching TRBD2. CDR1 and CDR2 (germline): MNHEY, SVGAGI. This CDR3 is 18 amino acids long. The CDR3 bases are TGTGCCAGCAGTTACTCGAGGAGGGCGCGGGAGACGAACGAGGAGCTGTATTTT. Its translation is CASSYSRRARETNEELYF.